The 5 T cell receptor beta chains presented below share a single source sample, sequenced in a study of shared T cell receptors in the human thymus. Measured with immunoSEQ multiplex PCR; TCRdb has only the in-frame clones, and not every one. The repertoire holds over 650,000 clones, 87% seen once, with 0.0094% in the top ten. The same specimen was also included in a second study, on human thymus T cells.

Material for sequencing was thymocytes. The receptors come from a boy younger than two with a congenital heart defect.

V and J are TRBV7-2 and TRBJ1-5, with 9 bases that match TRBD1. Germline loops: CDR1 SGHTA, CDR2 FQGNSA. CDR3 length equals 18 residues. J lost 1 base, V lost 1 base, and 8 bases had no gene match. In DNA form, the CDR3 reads TGTGCCAGCAGCTTAGAACAGGGGGCAGAGGGGAGCAATCAGCCCCAGCATTTT. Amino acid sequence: CASSLEQGAEGSNQPQHF.

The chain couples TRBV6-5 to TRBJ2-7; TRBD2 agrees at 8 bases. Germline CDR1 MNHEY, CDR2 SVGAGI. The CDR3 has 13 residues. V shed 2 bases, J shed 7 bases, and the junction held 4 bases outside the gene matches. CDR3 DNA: TGTGCCAGCAGTTACATGGTAGCGGGGGAGCAGTACTTC. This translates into CASSYMVAGEQYF.

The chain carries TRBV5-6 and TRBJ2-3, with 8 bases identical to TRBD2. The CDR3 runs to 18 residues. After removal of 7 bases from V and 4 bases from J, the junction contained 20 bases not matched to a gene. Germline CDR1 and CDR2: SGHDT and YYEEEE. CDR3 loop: CASFMTCKGTSGADTQYF. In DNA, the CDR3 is TGTGCCAGCTTTATGACCTGCAAGGGAACTAGCGGTGCAGATACGCAGTATTTT.

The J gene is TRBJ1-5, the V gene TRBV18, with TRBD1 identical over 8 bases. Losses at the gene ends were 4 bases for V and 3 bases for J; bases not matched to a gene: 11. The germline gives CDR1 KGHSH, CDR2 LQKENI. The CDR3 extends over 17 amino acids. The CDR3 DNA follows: TGTGCCAGCTCACGCTCGCAGGGGGCGGGAGACAATCAGCCCCAGCATTTT. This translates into CASSRSQGAGDNQPQHF.

The CDR3 region has the DNA TGTGCCAGCAGCTACCTTGGGAATGGGGCTTCCTACGAGCAGTACTTC. This translates into CASSYLGNGASYEQYF. The chain is built from TRBV11-2 and TRBJ2-7; D perhaps matches TRBD1 (5 bases). The CDR3 runs to 16 residues. Germline assignment: CDR1 SGHAT and CDR2 FQNNGV. V shed 4 bases and J shed 1 base, with 17 bases lying between them.